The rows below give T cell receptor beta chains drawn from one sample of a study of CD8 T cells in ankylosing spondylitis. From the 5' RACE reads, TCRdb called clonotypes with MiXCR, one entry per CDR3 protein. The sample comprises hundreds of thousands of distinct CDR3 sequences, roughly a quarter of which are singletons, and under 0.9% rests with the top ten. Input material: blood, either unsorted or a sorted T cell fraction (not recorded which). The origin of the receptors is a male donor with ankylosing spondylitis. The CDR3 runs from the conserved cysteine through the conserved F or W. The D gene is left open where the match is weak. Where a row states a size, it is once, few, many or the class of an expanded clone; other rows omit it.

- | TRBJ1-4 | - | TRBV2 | CASSRDIVGNEKLFF | TGTGCCAGCAGCCGGGACATCGTAGGGAATGAAAAACTGTTTTTT
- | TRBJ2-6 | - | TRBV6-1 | CASSQRASSGANVLTF | TGTGCCAGCAGTCAACGCGCTAGCTCTGGGGCCAACGTCCTGACTTTC
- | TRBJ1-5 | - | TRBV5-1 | CASSFRQGGQPQHF | TGCGCCAGCAGCTTCCGCCAGGGAGGACAGCCCCAGCATTTT
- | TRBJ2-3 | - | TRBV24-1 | CATSDPSGSRGVTDTQYF | TGTGCCACCAGTGATCCGTCGGGTAGCAGGGGTGTAACAGATACGCAGTATTTT
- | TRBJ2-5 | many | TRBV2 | CASRGPNHQETQYF | TGTGCCAGCAGGGGCCCCAATCACCAAGAGACCCAGTACTTC
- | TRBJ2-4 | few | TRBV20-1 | CSARVSDAYIQYF | TGCAGTGCTAGAGTCTCGGACGCTTACATTCAGTACTTC
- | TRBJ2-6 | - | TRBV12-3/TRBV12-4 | CASRLAGGANVLTF | TGTGCCAGCAGGCTGGCTGGAGGAGCCAACGTCCTGACTTTC
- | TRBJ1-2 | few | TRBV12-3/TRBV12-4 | CASSLYVGVGGYTF | TGTGCCAGCAGTTTGTACGTCGGGGTCGGTGGCTACACCTTC
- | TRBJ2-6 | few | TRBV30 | CASTWLNVLTF | TGTGCCTCCACTTGGTTGAACGTCCTGACTTTC
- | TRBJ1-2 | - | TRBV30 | CAWSFSTATYGYTF | TGTGCCTGGAGTTTCTCGACAGCTACCTATGGCTACACCTTC
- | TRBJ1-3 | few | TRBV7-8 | CASSLVLGSGNTIYF | TGTGCCAGCAGCTTAGTGTTGGGCTCTGGAAACACCATATATTTT
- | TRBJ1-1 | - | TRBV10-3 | CAISDDRNTEAFF | TGTGCCATCAGTGACGACAGGAACACTGAAGCTTTCTTT
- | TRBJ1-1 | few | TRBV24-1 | CATSDPAQSGAEAFF | TGTGCCACCAGTGACCCGGCTCAATCAGGGGCTGAAGCTTTCTTT
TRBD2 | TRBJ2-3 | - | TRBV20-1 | CSARDLRGGVATDTQYF | TGCAGTGCTAGAGATCTGCGCGGGGGTGTGGCCACAGATACGCAGTATTTT
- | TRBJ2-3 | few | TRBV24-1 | CATSDRRQRSTDTQYF | TGTGCCACCAGTGACCGCCGACAGAGAAGCACAGATACGCAGTATTTT
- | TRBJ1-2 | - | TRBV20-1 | CSAPDSEDYGYTF | TGCAGTGCTCCGGACAGTGAAGACTATGGCTACACCTTC
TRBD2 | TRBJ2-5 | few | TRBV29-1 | CSGGQRGVETQYF | TGCAGCGGCGGACAACGGGGGGTCGAGACCCAGTACTTC
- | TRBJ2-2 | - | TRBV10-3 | CATADRDPGELFF | TGTGCCACCGCTGATAGAGATCCCGGGGAGCTGTTTTTT
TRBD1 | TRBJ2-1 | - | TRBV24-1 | CATKSNRGAVYNEQFF | TGTGCCACCAAAAGTAACAGGGGCGCGGTCTACAATGAGCAGTTCTTC